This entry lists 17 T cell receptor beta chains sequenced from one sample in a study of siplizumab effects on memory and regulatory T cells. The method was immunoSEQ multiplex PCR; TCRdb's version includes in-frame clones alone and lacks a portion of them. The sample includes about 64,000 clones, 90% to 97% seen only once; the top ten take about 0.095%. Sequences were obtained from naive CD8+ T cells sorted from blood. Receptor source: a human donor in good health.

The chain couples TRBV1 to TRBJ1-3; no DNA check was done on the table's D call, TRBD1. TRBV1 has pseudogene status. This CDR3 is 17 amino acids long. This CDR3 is CTSSQGPGTGFGNTIYF. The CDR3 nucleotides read TGCACCAGCAGCCAAGGTCCCGGGACAGGCTTTGGAAACACCATATATTTT.

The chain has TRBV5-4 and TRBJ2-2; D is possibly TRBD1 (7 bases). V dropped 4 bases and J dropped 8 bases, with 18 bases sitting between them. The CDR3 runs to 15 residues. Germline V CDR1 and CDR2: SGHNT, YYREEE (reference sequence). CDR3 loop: CASSGDREVSGELFF. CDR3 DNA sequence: TGTGCCAGCAGCGGCGACAGGGAGGTCTCTGGGGAGCTGTTTTTT.

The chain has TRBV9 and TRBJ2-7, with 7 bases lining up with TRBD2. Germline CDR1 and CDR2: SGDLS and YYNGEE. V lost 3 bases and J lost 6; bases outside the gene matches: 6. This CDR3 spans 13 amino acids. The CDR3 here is CASSAGGTGEQYF. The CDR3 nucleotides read TGTGCCAGCAGCGCCGGGGGGACCGGCGAGCAGTACTTC.

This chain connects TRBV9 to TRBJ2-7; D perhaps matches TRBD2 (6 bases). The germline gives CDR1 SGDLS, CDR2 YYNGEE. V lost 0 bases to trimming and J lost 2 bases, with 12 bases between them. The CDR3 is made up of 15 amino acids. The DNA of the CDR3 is TGTGCCAGCAGCGTAGCGGCGGGGCCCGCCTACGAGCAGTACTTC. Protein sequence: CASSVAAGPAYEQYF.

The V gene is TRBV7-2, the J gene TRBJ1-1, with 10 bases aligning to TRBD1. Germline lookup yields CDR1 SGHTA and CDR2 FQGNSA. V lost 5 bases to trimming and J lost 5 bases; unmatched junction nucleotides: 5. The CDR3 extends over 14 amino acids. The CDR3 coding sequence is TGTGCCAGCAGCATGGGACAGGGGCGGACTGAAGCTTTCTTT. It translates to CASSMGQGRTEAFF. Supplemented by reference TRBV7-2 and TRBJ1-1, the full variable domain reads GAGVSQSPSNKVTEKGKDVELRCDPISGHTALYWYRQSLGQGLEFLIYFQGNSAPDKSGLPSDRFSAERTGGSVSTLTIQRTQQEDSAVYLCASSMGQGRTEAFFGQGTRLTVV.

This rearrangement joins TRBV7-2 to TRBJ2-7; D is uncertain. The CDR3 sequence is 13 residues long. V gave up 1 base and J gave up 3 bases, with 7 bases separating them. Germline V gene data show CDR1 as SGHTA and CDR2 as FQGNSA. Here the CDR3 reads CASSLGSGYEQYF. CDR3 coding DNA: TGTGCCAGCAGCTTAGGGTCAGGCTACGAGCAGTACTTC. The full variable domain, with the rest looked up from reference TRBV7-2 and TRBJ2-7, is GAGVSQSPSNKVTEKGKDVELRCDPISGHTALYWYRQSLGQGLEFLIYFQGNSAPDKSGLPSDRFSAERTGGSVSTLTIQRTQQEDSAVYLCASSLGSGYEQYFGPGTRLTVT.

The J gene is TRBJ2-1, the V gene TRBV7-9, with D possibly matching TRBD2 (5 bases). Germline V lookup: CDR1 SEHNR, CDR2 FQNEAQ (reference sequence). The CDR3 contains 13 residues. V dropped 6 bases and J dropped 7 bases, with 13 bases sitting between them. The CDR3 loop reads CASSPGGFNEQFF. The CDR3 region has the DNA TGTGCCAGCAGTCCCGGCGGGTTTAATGAGCAGTTCTTC.

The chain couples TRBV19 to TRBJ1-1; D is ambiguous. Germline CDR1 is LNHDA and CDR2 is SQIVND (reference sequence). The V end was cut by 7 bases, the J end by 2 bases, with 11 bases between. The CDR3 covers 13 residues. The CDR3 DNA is TGTGCCAGTACGTTCACCCGAAACACTGAAGCTTTCTTT. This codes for CASTFTRNTEAFF.

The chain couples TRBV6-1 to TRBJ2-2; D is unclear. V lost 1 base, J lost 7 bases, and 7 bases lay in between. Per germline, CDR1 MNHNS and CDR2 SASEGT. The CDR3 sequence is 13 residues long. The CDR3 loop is CASSEENYGELFF. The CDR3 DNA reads TGTGCCAGCAGTGAAGAAAACTACGGGGAGCTGTTTTTT.

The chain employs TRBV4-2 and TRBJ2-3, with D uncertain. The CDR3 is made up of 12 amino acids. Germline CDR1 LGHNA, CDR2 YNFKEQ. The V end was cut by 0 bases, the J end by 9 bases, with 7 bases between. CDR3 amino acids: CASSQDLFTQYF. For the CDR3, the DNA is TGTGCCAGCAGCCAAGATCTTTTCACGCAGTATTTT.

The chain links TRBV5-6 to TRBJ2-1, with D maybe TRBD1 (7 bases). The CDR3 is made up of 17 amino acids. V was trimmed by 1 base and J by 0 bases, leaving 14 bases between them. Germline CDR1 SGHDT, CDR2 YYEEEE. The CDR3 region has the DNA TGTGCCAGCAGCTTGTCAGGGGGGCCAAGCTCCTACAATGAGCAGTTCTTC. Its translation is CASSLSGGPSSYNEQFF.

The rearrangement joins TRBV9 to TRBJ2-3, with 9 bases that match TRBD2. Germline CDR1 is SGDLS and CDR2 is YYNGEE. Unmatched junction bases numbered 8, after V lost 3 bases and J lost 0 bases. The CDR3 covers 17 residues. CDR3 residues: CASSALTSGTSTDTQYF. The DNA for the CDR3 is TGTGCCAGCAGCGCCTTGACTAGCGGCACTAGCACAGATACGCAGTATTTT.

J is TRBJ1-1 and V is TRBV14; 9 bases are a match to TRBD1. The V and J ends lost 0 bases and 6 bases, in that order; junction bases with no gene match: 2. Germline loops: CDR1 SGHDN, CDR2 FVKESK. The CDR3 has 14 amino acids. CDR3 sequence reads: CASSQEGQGSEAFF. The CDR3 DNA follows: TGTGCCAGCAGCCAAGAGGGACAGGGCTCTGAAGCTTTCTTT.

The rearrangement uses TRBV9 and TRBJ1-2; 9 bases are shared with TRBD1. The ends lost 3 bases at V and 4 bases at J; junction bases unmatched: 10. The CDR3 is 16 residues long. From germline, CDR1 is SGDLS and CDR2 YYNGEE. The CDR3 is CASSGTGDRLGYGYTF. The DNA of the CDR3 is TGTGCCAGCAGCGGGACAGGGGACAGGCTCGGCTATGGCTACACCTTC.

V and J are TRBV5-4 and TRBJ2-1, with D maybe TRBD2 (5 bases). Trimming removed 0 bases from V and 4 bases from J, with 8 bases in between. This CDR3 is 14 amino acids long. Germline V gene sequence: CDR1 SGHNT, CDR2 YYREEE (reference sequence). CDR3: CASSLGLAYNEQFF. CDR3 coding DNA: TGTGCCAGCAGCTTGGGGCTAGCTTACAATGAGCAGTTCTTC.

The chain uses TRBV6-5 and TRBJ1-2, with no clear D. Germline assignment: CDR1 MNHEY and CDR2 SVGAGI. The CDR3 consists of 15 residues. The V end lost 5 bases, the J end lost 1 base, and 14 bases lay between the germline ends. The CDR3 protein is CASSPSTNYNYGYTF. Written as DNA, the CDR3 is TGTGCCAGCAGTCCCTCGACAAACTATAACTATGGCTACACCTTC.

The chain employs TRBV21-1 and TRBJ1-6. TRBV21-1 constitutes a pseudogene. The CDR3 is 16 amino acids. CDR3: CASSKTTGRWNSPLHF. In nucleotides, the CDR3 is TGTGCCAGCAGCAAAACGACCGGACGCTGGAATTCACCCCTCCACTTT.